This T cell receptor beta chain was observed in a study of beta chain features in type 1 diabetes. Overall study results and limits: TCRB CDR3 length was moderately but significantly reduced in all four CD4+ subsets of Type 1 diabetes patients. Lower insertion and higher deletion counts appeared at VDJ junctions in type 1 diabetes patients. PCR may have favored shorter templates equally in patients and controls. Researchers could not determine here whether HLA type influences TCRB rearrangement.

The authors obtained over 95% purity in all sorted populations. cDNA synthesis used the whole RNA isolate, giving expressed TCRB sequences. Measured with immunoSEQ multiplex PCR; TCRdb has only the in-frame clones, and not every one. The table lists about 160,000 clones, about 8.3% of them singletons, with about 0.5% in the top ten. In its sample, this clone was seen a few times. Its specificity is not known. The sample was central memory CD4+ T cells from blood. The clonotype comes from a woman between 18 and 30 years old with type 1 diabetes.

The CDR3, as DNA: TGCGCCAGCAGCCCTGAAGCCCGGACAGGAGGGGGAGAGACCCAGTACTTC. Translated, it gives CASSPEARTGGGETQYF. The chain is built from TRBV4-1 and TRBJ2-5; D is perhaps TRBD1 (7 bases). Trimming took 4 bases from V and 4 from J, leaving 22 bases between them. The CDR3 totals 17 residues. Per germline, CDR1 MGHRA and CDR2 YSYEKL.